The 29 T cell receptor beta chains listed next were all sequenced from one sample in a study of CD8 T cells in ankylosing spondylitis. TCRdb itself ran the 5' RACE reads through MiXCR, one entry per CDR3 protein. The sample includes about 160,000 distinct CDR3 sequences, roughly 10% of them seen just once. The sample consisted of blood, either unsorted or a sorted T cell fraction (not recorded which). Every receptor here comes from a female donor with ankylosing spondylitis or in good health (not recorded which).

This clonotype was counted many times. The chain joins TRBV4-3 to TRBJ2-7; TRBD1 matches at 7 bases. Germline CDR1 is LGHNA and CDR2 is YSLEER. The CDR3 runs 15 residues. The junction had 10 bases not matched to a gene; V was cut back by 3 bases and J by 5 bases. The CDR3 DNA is TGCGCCAGCAGCCACCTAACAGGGGCCGGGGACGAGCAGTACTTC. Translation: CASSHLTGAGDEQYF.

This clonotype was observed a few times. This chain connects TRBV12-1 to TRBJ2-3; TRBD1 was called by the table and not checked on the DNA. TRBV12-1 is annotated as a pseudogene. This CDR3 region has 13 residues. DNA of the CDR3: TGTGCCAGAGGGGTTGGGACGGCAGATACGCAGTATTTT. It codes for CARGVGTADTQYF.

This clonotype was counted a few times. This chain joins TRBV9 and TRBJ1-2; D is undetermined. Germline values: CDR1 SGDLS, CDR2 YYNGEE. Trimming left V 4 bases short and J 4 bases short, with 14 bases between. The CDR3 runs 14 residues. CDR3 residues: CASSLRGGIYGYTF. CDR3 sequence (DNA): TGTGCCAGCAGCCTTAGAGGAGGGATCTATGGCTACACCTTC.

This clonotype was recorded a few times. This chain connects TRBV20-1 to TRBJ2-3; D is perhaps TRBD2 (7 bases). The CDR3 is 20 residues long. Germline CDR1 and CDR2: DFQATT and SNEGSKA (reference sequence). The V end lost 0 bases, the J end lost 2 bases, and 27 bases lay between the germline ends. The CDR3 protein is CSARERGGDWGKSNTDTQYF. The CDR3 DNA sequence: TGCAGTGCTAGAGAGAGGGGGGGCGACTGGGGGAAATCGAACACAGATACGCAGTATTTT.

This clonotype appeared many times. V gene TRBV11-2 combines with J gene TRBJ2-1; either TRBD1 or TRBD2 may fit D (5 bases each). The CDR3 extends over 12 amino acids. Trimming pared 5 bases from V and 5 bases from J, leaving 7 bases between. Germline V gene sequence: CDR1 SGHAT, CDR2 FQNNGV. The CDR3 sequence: CASSRDDNEQFF. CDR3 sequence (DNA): TGTGCCAGCAGCAGGGACGACAATGAGCAGTTCTTC.

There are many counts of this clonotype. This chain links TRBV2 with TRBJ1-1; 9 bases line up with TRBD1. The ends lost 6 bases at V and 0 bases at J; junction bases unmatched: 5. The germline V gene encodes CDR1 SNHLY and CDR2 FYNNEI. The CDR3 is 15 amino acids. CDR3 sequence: CASRDGTGMNTEAFF. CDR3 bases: TGTGCCAGCAGAGATGGGACAGGGATGAACACTGAAGCTTTCTTT.

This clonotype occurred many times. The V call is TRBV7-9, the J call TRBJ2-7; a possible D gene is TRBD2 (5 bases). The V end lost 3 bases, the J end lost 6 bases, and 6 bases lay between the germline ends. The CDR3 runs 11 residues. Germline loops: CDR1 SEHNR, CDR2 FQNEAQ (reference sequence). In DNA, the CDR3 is TGTGCCAGCAGCTTCGAGGGCGAGCAGTACTTC. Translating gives CASSFEGEQYF.

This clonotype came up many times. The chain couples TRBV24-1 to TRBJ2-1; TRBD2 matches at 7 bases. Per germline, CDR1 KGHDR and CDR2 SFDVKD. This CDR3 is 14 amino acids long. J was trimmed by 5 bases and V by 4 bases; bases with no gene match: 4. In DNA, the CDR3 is TGTGCCACCAGTGACGGTAGCGGGCACAATGAGCAGTTCTTC. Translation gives CATSDGSGHNEQFF.

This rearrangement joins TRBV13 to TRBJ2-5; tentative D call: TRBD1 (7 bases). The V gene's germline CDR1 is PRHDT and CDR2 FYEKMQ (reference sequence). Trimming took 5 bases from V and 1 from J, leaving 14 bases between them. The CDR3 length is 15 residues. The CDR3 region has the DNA TGTGCCAGCAGCCCACGACAGGGACTCCAAGAGACCCAGTACTTC. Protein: CASSPRQGLQETQYF. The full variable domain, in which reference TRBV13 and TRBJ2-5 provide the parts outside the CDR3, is AAGVIQSPRHLIKEKRETATLKCYPIPRHDTVYWYQQGPGQDPQFLISFYEKMQSDKGSIPDRFSAQQFSDYHSELNMSSLELGDSALYFCASSPRQGLQETQYFGPGTRLLVL.

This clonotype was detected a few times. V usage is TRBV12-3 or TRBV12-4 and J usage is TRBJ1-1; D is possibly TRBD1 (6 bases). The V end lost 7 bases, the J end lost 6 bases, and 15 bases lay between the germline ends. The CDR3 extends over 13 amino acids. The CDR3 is CASNMNREAEAFF. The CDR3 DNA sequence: TGTGCCAGCAATATGAACAGGGAAGCTGAAGCTTTCTTT.

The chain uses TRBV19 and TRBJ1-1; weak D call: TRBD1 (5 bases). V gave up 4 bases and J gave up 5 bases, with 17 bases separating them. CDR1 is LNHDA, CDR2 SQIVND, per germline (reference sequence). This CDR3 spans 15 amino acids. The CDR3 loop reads CASSTNLGVRTEAFF. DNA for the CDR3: TGTGCCAGTAGTACGAATCTAGGGGTTCGGACTGAAGCTTTCTTT.

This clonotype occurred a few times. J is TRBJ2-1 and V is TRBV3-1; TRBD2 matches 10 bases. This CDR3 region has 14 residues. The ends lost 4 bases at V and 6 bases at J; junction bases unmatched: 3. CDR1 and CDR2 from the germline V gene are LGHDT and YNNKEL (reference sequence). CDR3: CASSRWTSGNEQFF. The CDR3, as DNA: TGTGCCAGCAGCCGGTGGACTAGCGGCAATGAGCAGTTCTTC.

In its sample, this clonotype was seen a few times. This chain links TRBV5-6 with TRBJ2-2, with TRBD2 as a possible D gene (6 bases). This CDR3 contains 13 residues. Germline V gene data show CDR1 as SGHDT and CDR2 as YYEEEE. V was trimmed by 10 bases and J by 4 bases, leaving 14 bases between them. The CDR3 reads CAAGRDLTGELFF. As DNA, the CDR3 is TGTGCCGCAGGGCGGGATCTCACCGGGGAGCTGTTTTTT.

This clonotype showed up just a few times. CDR3 in DNA: TGCAGCTTTGGGACAGGGTGGTCGCAGGACACTGAAGCTTTCTTT. Translation: CSFGTGWSQDTEAFF. The rearrangement links TRBV29-1 to TRBJ1-1; 9 bases match TRBD1. The CDR3 spans 15 residues. The V gene end was trimmed by 8 bases and the J gene end by 3 bases; junction bases not matched to a gene: 13. In germline, CDR1 is SQVTM, CDR2 ANQGSEA.

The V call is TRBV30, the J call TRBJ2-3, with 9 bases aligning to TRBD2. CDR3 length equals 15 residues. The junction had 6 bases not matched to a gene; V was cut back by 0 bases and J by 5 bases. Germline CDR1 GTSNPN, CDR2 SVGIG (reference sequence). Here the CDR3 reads CAWSVLSGSGDTQYF. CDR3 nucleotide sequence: TGTGCCTGGAGTGTACTTAGCGGGAGTGGAGATACGCAGTATTTT.

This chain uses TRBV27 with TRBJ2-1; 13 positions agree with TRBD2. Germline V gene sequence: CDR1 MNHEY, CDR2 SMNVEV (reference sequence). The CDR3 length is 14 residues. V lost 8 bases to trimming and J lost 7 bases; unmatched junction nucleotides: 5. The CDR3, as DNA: TGTGCCAGCCGTCGGACTAGCGGGAGAAATGAGCAGTTCTTC. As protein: CASRRTSGRNEQFF.

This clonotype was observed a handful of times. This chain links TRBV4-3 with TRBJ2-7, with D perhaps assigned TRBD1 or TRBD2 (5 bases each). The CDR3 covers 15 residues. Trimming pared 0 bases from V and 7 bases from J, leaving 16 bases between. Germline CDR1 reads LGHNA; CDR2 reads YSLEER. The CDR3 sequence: CASSQDRGPGREQYF. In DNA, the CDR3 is TGCGCCAGCAGCCAAGATCGGGGACCCGGCCGGGAGCAGTACTTC.

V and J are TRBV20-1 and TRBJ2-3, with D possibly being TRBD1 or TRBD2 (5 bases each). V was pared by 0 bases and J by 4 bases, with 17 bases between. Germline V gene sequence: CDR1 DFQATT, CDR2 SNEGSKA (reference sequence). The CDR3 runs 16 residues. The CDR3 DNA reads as TGCAGTGCTAGAGATATACGGGACGAGGTATCAGATACGCAGTATTTT. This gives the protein CSARDIRDEVSDTQYF.

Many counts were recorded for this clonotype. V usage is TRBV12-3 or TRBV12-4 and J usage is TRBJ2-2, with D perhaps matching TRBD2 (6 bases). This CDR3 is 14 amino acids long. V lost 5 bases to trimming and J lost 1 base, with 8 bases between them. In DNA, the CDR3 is TGTGCCAGCAGTCCGGGACTGAACACCGGGGAGCTGTTTTTT. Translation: CASSPGLNTGELFF.

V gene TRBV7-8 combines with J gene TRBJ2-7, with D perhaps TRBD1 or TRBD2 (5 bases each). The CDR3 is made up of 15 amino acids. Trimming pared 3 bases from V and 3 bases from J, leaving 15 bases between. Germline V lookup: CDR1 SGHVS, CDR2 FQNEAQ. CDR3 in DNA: TGTGCCAGCAGCTTCACTGTCGGGGCTGACTACGAGCAGTACTTC. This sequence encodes CASSFTVGADYEQYF.

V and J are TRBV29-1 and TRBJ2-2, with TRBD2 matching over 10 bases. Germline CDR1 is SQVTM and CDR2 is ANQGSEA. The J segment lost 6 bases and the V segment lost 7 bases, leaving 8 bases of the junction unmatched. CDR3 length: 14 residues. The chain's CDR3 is CSAPSGRLAGELFF. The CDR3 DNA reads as TGCAGCGCCCCTAGCGGGAGATTAGCCGGGGAGCTGTTTTTT.

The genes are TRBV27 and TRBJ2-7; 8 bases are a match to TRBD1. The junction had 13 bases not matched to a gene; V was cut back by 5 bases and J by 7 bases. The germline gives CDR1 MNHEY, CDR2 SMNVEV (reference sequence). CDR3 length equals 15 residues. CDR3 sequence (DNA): TGTGCCAGCAGTCCTGGTGGACAGGGCCGAGGGGAGCAGTACTTC. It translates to CASSPGGQGRGEQYF.

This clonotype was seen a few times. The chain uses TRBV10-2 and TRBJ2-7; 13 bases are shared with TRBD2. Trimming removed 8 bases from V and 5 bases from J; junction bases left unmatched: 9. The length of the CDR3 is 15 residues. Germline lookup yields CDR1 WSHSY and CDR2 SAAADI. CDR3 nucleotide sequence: TGCGCCAGCGCCGAACTAGCGGGAGGGCCCCACGAGCAGTACTTC. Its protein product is CASAELAGGPHEQYF.

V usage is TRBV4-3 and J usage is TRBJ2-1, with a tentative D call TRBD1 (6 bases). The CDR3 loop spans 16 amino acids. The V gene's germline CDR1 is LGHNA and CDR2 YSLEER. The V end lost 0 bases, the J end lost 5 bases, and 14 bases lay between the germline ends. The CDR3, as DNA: TGCGCCAGCAGCCAAGATTCTCGGGACACAGACAATGAGCAGTTCTTC. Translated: CASSQDSRDTDNEQFF.

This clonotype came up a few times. CDR3 loop: CASSLSRGGGEAEAFF. The CDR3, as DNA: TGTGCCAGCAGTTTATCGCGAGGGGGTGGTGAGGCTGAAGCTTTCTTT. V gene TRBV27 combines with J gene TRBJ1-1, with D perhaps TRBD1 (6 bases). The germline V gene encodes CDR1 MNHEY and CDR2 SMNVEV (reference sequence). CDR3 size: 16 residues. Trimming cost V 0 bases and J 6 bases, with 17 bases left between them.

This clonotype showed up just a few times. The CDR3 reads CASSVVVNEQFF. The CDR3 DNA sequence: TGTGCCAGCAGCGTAGTAGTCAATGAGCAGTTCTTC. This chain connects TRBV9 to TRBJ2-1; D uncertain. Germline lookup yields CDR1 SGDLS and CDR2 YYNGEE. The V and J ends lost 0 bases and 6 bases respectively, with 4 bases between them. CDR3 length: 12 residues.

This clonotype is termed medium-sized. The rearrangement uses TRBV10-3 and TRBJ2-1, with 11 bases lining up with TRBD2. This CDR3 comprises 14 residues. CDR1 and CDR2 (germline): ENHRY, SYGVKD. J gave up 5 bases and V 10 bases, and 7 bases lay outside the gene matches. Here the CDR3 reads CATLAGGRHNEQFF. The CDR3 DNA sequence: TGTGCCACCTTAGCGGGAGGGCGGCACAATGAGCAGTTCTTC.

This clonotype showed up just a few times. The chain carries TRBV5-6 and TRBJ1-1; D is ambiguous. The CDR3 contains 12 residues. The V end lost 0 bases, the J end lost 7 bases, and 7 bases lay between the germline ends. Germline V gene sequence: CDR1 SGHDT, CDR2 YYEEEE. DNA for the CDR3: TGTGCCAGCAGCTTGGGTGGGGATGAAGCTTTCTTT. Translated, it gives CASSLGGDEAFF.

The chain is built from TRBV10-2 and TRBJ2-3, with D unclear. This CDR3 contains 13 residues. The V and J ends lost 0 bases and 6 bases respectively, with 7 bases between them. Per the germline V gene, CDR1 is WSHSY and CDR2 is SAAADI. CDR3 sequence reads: CASSESIVDTQYF. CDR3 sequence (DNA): TGCGCCAGCAGTGAGTCGATAGTCGATACGCAGTATTTT.